Listed below are T cell receptor beta chains from one sample, sequenced in a study of T cells after yellow fever vaccination. TCRdb redid the calling of the 5' RACE reads with MiXCR, one entry per CDR3 protein. This table has approximately 180,000 distinct CDR3 sequences, roughly 6.2% appearing once. The sequencing used CD4+ T cells sorted from PBMCs, collected on the day of the first yellow fever vaccination. The origin of the receptors is a man younger than 30 who received the YFV17D yellow fever vaccine. Both conserved end residues are part of each CDR3. The order of the fields is J gene, clone size, D gene, V gene, CDR3 protein. A D gene is named only where the DNA matches it firmly. Rows may omit the clone size; those that give it use once, few, many or a size class.

j_gene: TRBJ2-2; abundance: NA; d_gene: NA; v_gene: TRBV18; CDR3aa: CASSPAQATGELFF
j_gene: TRBJ2-3; abundance: large; d_gene: NA; v_gene: TRBV25-1; CDR3aa: CASTSGAGTDTQYF
j_gene: TRBJ2-2; abundance: few; d_gene: TRBD1; v_gene: TRBV5-1; CDR3aa: CASTSQGQGNTGELFF
j_gene: TRBJ2-1; abundance: many; d_gene: NA; v_gene: TRBV9; CDR3aa: CASSPRSSAEQFF
j_gene: TRBJ2-2; abundance: many; d_gene: NA; v_gene: TRBV5-1; CDR3aa: CASGERGIANTGELFF
j_gene: TRBJ2-1; abundance: many; d_gene: NA; v_gene: TRBV12-3/TRBV12-4; CDR3aa: CASRRRQGEQFF
j_gene: TRBJ2-7; abundance: NA; d_gene: TRBD1; v_gene: TRBV15; CDR3aa: CATGRTGPYEQYF
j_gene: TRBJ2-1; abundance: NA; d_gene: NA; v_gene: TRBV20-1; CDR3aa: CSARDPYNEQFF
j_gene: TRBJ1-1; abundance: many; d_gene: NA; v_gene: TRBV3-1; CDR3aa: CASSQVPRTEAFF
j_gene: TRBJ2-6; abundance: many; d_gene: NA; v_gene: TRBV14; CDR3aa: CASSNTGANVLTF
j_gene: TRBJ2-1; abundance: NA; d_gene: TRBD1; v_gene: TRBV5-1; CDR3aa: CASSLGTGPWFLGKEQFF
j_gene: TRBJ2-3; abundance: NA; d_gene: NA; v_gene: TRBV7-3; CDR3aa: CASSSLAGSTDTQYF
j_gene: TRBJ1-6; abundance: few; d_gene: NA; v_gene: TRBV5-6; CDR3aa: CASRGQIMSYNSPLHF
j_gene: TRBJ1-1; abundance: NA; d_gene: NA; v_gene: TRBV29-1; CDR3aa: CSLEDRRGNTEAFF
j_gene: TRBJ2-1; abundance: NA; d_gene: TRBD2; v_gene: TRBV5-1; CDR3aa: CASSERGGHYNEQFF
j_gene: TRBJ1-6; abundance: few; d_gene: NA; v_gene: TRBV18; CDR3aa: CASSPSGGLSSYNSPLHF
j_gene: TRBJ2-1; abundance: many; d_gene: TRBD1; v_gene: TRBV10-1; CDR3aa: CASSPDRVSYNEQFF
j_gene: TRBJ2-1; abundance: NA; d_gene: TRBD1; v_gene: TRBV14; CDR3aa: CASSQNRGRLNEQFF
j_gene: TRBJ2-3; abundance: few; d_gene: NA; v_gene: TRBV12-3/TRBV12-4; CDR3aa: CASSRTGEGSGNQYF
j_gene: TRBJ1-1; abundance: many; d_gene: NA; v_gene: TRBV27; CDR3aa: CASSLAGEGSVNTEAFF
j_gene: TRBJ1-2; abundance: few; d_gene: TRBD1; v_gene: TRBV6-2/TRBV6-3; CDR3aa: CASGQGPGYTF
j_gene: TRBJ2-7; abundance: many; d_gene: TRBD1; v_gene: TRBV5-1; CDR3aa: CASSLVSGGRSYEQYF
j_gene: TRBJ2-2; abundance: many; d_gene: NA; v_gene: TRBV7-9; CDR3aa: CASSSQSGAGELFF
j_gene: TRBJ1-4; abundance: NA; d_gene: TRBD1; v_gene: TRBV6-5; CDR3aa: CASSHRDRVVKLFF
j_gene: TRBJ2-1; abundance: NA; d_gene: TRBD2; v_gene: TRBV20-1; CDR3aa: CSALAGGPKNEQFF
j_gene: TRBJ2-3; abundance: NA; d_gene: NA; v_gene: TRBV10-3; CDR3aa: CAISNPVDTDTQYF
j_gene: TRBJ1-4; abundance: NA; d_gene: NA; v_gene: TRBV7-9; CDR3aa: CASSPRAPNEKLFF
j_gene: TRBJ2-1; abundance: NA; d_gene: NA; v_gene: TRBV5-8; CDR3aa: CASSPFGGSYNEQFF
j_gene: TRBJ2-4; abundance: many; d_gene: NA; v_gene: TRBV18; CDR3aa: CASSPYWGKGMAKNIQYF
j_gene: TRBJ1-5; abundance: NA; d_gene: TRBD1; v_gene: TRBV11-2; CDR3aa: CASSLDLQGSQPQHF
j_gene: TRBJ2-2; abundance: many; d_gene: TRBD1; v_gene: TRBV20-1; CDR3aa: CSAIQGAAGAGELFF
j_gene: TRBJ2-3; abundance: many; d_gene: TRBD1; v_gene: TRBV4-2; CDR3aa: CASSPQHRGGTDTQYF
j_gene: TRBJ2-2; abundance: NA; d_gene: NA; v_gene: TRBV30; CDR3aa: CAWSRATGELFF
j_gene: TRBJ2-7; abundance: many; d_gene: TRBD2; v_gene: TRBV5-1; CDR3aa: CASSSSGAYEQYF